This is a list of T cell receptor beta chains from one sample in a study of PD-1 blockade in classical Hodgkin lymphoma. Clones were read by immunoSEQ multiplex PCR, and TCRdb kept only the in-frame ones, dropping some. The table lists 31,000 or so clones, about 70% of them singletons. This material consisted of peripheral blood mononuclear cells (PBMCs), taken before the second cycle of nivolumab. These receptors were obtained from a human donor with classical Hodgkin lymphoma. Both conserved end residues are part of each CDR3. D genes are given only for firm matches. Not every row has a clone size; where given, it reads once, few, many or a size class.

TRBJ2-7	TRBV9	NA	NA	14	TGTGCCAGCAGCCCACGAGGCCGGGGGGCCGAGCAGTACTTC	CASSPRGRGAEQYF
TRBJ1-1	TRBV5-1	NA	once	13	TGCGCCAGCAGCTTCACATGGAACACTGAAGCTTTCTTT	CASSFTWNTEAFF
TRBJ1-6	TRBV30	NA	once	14	TGTGCCTGGAGTGCTGATACAGGGATTTCACCCCTCCACTTT	CAWSADTGISPLHF
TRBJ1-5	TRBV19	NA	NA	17	TGTGCCAGTAGGATCCGTTTGGGGATTAATAGCAATCAGCCCCAGCATTTT	CASRIRLGINSNQPQHF
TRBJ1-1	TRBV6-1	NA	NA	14	TGTGCCAGCAGTGAAGGCGGGTTGAACACTGAAGCTTTCTTT	CASSEGGLNTEAFF
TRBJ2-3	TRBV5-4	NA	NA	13	TGTGCCAGCAGCAGGGGGGGAACAGATACGCAGTATTTT	CASSRGGTDTQYF
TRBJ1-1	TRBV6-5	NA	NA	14	TGTGCCAGCAGCCTCGGACAGACCAACACTGAAGCTTTCTTT	CASSLGQTNTEAFF
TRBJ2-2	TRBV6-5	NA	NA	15	TGTGCCAGCAGGCCTCCGGGGGCGAACACCGGGGAGCTGTTTTTT	CASRPPGANTGELFF
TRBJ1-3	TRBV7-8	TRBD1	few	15	TGTGCCAGCAGCACCAGACAGGGGGGTGGAAACACCATATATTTT	CASSTRQGGGNTIYF
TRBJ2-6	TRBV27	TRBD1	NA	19	TGTGCCAGCAGTTCCCTGGGGACAGGGATTCTAGGTGGGGCCAACGTCCTGACTTTC	CASSSLGTGILGGANVLTF
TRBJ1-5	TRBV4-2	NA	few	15	TGTGCCAGCAGCCAAGATCAGACAGTAAATCAGCCCCAGCATTTT	CASSQDQTVNQPQHF
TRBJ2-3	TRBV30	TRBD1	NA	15	TGTGCCTGGAGTCCAGGGACAGCTAGCACAGATACGCAGTATTTT	CAWSPGTASTDTQYF
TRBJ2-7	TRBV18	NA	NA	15	TGTGCCAGCTCACCACCAGCTAGCGTACTGGGTGAGCAGTACTTC	CASSPPASVLGEQYF
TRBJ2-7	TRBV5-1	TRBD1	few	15	TGCGCCAGCAGTAACCCAGGGGGCGCCGCGGAAGAGCAGTACTTC	CASSNPGGAAEEQYF
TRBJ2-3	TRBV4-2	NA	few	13	TGTGCCAGCAGCGTGCGCAAGACAGATACGCAGTATTTT	CASSVRKTDTQYF
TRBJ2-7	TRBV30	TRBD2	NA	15	TGTGCCTGGAGCGGGAATCTAGGCGGGAGGTACGAGCAGTACTTC	CAWSGNLGGRYEQYF
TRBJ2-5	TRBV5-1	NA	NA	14	TGCGCCAGCAGCTTGGAAGGGTGGCAAGAGACCCAGTACTTC	CASSLEGWQETQYF
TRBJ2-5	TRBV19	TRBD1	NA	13	TGTGCCAGTAGCACAGGGGGCTGGGAGACCCAGTACTTC	CASSTGGWETQYF
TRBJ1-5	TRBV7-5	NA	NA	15	TGTGCCAGAGGCTCCAGGGGTCATAAGAATCAGCCCCAGCATTTT	CARGSRGHKNQPQHF
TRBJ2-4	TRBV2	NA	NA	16	TGTGCCAGCACCCAAAGCCTTTACATAGCCAAAAACATTCAGTACTTC	CASTQSLYIAKNIQYF
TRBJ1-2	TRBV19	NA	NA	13	TGTGCATCAAGGCCTTGGGGGGACTATGGCTACACCTTC	CASRPWGDYGYTF
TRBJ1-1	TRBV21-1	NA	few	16	NA	CASSKVGQGINTEAFF
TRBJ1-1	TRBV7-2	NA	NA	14	TGTGCCAGCAGCTTAGTACAGGGCGGCACTGAAGCTTTCTTT	CASSLVQGGTEAFF
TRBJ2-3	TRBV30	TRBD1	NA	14	TGTGCCTGGAAGACAGGGCCCAGCACAGATACGCAGTATTTT	CAWKTGPSTDTQYF